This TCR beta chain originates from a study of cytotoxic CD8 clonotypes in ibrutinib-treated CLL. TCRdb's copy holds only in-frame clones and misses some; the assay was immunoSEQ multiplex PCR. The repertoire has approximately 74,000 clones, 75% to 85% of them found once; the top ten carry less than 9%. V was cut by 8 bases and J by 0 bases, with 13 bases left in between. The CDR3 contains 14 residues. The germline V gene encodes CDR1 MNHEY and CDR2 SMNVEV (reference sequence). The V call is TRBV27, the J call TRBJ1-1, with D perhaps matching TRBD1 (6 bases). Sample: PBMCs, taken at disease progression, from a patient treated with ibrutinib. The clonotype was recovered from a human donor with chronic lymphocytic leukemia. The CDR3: CASSPGGMNTEAFF. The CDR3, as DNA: TGTGCCAGCTCCCCCGGGGGCATGAACACTGAAGCTTTCTTT.